A single sample is the source of the 8 T cell receptor beta chains below, sequenced in a study of cytomegalovirus exposure and HLA in healthy donors. Both 60 Vbeta primers and 13 Jbeta primers went into the PCR. Profiling relied on immunoSEQ multiplex PCR, and the TCRdb table lists in-frame clones only, not all of them. Among more than 140,000 clones listed, 64% were seen once. Sequencing was carried out using PBMCs. These TCRs come from a woman in her 30s in good health and CMV-seropositive.

This clone was counted between two and nine times. This rearrangement joins TRBV29-1 to TRBJ2-7; no clear D. The CDR3 covers 14 residues. Germline CDR1 reads SQVTM; CDR2 reads ANQGSEA. Trimming took off 2 bases at V and 2 bases at J, with 13 bases between the two ends. CDR3 bases: TGCAGCGTTGAAACAGTACTTCCTACCTACGAGCAGTACTTC. This sequence encodes CSVETVLPTYEQYF.

The chain carries TRBV11-2 and TRBJ2-7; perhaps TRBD2 as D (5 bases). Germline CDR1 SGHAT, CDR2 FQNNGV. With 1 base removed from V and 5 bases from J, the gap between germline ends came to 12 bases. This CDR3 has 14 residues. The CDR3 loop reads CASSLVLEEDEQYF. The CDR3 nucleotides are TGTGCCAGCAGCTTAGTGTTGGAGGAGGACGAGCAGTACTTC.

CDR3 region: CASSLGPTPTGGKETQYF. The CDR3 bases are TGCGCCAGCAGCTTAGGTCCCACCCCGACAGGGGGAAAAGAGACCCAGTACTTC. The rearrangement uses TRBV5-1 and TRBJ2-5, with 9 bases fitting TRBD1. This CDR3 contains 18 residues. CDR1 is SGHRS, CDR2 YFSETQ, per germline. V lost 2 bases to trimming and J lost 3 bases; unmatched junction nucleotides: 14.

The rearrangement uses TRBV18 and TRBJ1-1; TRBD1 is a possible D gene (5 bases). V was trimmed by 4 bases and J by 5 bases, leaving 14 bases between them. The germline gives CDR1 KGHSH, CDR2 LQKENI. The CDR3 contains 14 residues. The CDR3: CASSRKEGKTEAFF. CDR3 in DNA: TGTGCCAGCTCACGTAAGGAGGGGAAAACTGAAGCTTTCTTT.

The V and J genes are TRBV2 and TRBJ2-3; 8 bases match TRBD2. CDR3 length equals 14 residues. Trimming took 1 base from V and 7 from J; bases not matched to a gene: 4. CDR1 SNHLY and CDR2 FYNNEI come from the germline V gene. DNA of the CDR3: TGTGCCAGCAGTGAAGGCCTAGCGGGCCATACGCAGTATTTT. It codes for CASSEGLAGHTQYF.

This chain connects TRBV30 to TRBJ2-5, with 7 nucleotides matching TRBD1. J lost 11 bases, V lost 5 bases, and 11 bases had no gene match. The CDR3 is 12 residues long. The germline gives CDR1 GTSNPN, CDR2 SVGIG (reference sequence). The CDR3 DNA is TGTGCCTGGCGGACAGGAGCGCTGGAGCAGTACTTC. Translation gives CAWRTGALEQYF.

Only a few counts were recorded for this clone. The chain is built from TRBV10-2 and TRBJ2-5; perhaps TRBD1 as D (6 bases). CDR1 and CDR2 from the germline V gene are WSHSY and SAAADI. Trimming shortened V by 10 bases and J by 5 bases, and 23 bases separated the two germline ends. There are 15 residues in the CDR3. CDR3 sequence reads: CAMRSHNRDWETQYF. The CDR3 DNA is TGCGCCATGCGGAGCCATAACAGGGATTGGGAGACCCAGTACTTC.

The chain combines TRBV12-2 with TRBJ2-3; the DNA was not used to check the table's D call, TRBD2. TRBV12-2 counts as a pseudogene. The CDR3 is 12 amino acids. The CDR3 bases are TGTGCAAGTCGCTCGACTAGAGGTACGCAGTATTTT. It is translated as CASRSTRGTQYF.